This T cell receptor beta chain came from a study of cytomegalovirus exposure and HLA in healthy donors. PCR amplification relied on 60 Vbeta primers (plus 13 Jbeta primers). Clones were read by immunoSEQ multiplex PCR, and TCRdb kept only the in-frame ones, dropping some. This table has about 130,000 clones, 65% to 80% appearing once. Germline assignment: CDR1 SGDLS and CDR2 YYNGEE. V lost 4 bases, J lost 5 bases, and 19 bases lay in between. CDR3 size: 15 residues. The receptor's source is a young woman in good health and CMV-seronegative. The sample consisted of PBMCs. V and J are TRBV9 and TRBJ2-7, with a tentative D call TRBD1 (5 bases). CDR3 nucleotide sequence: TGTGCCAGCAGCCCCAATAAATACTCAGGGAACGAGCAGTACTTC. Residues: CASSPNKYSGNEQYF.